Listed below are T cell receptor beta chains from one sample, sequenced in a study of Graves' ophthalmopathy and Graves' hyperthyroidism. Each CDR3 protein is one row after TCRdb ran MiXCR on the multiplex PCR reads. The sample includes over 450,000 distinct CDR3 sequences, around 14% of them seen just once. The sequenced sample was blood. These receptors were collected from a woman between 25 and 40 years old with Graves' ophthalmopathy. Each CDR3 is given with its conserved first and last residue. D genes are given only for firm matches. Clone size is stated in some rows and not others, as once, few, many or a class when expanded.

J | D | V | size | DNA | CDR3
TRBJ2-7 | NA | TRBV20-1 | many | TGCAGTGCTAGAGATCCTGGCGGGACCGAGCAGTACTTC | CSARDPGGTEQYF
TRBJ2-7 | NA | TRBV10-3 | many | TGTGCCATCAGTGAGTCGACAAATTCCTACGAGCAGTACTTC | CAISESTNSYEQYF
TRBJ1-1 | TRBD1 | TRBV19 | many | TGTGCCAGTAGTATATGGCCGACAGGGGGTATGAACACTGAAGCTTTCTTT | CASSIWPTGGMNTEAFF
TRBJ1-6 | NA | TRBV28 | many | TGTGCCAGCAGTTTACCTTACAATTCACCCCTCCACTTT | CASSLPYNSPLHF
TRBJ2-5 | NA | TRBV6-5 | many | TGTGCCAGCAGTTACTCGGTGCTCTCGGAGACCCAGTACTTC | CASSYSVLSETQYF
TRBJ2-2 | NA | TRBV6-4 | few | TGTGCCAGCAGTAATACCGCTAGCGAGACCGGGGAGCTGTTTTTT | CASSNTASETGELFF
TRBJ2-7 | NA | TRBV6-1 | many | TGTGCCAGCAGTAAAACCCGGGGAGCCTACGAGCAGTACTTC | CASSKTRGAYEQYF
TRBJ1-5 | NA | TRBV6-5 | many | TGTGCCAGCACCGACAGAGGGGATCAGCCCCAGCATTTT | CASTDRGDQPQHF
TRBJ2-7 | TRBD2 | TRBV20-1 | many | TGCAGTGCTAGTATCGTAGCGGGGGGGCCCTACGAGCAGTACTTC | CSASIVAGGPYEQYF
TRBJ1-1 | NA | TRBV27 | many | TGTGCCAGCAGGGTTTCGGGACACCCGAACACTGAAGCTTTCTTT | CASRVSGHPNTEAFF
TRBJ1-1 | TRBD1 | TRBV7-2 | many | TGTGCCAGCAGCAAGGGACAGGGGTCAAACGGTTTCTTT | CASSKGQGSNGFF
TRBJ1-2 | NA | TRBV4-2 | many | TGTGCCAGCAGCCAAGAGAGGGACTATGGCTACACCTTC | CASSQERDYGYTF
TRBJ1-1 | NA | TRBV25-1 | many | TGTGCCACCTTTAATGGGAGCCTGAACACTGAAGCTTTCTTT | CATFNGSLNTEAFF
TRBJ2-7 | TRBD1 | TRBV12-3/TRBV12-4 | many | TGTGCCAGCAGTTGGGGACAGCACGAGCAGTACTTC | CASSWGQHEQYF
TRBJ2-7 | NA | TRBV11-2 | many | TGTGCCAGCAGCTTTGCAAGGGGGGGCTTCTACGAGCAGTACTTC | CASSFARGGFYEQYF
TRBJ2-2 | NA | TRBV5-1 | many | TGCGCCAGCAGCTCATCGACGGCGAACACCGGGGAGCTGTTTTTT | CASSSSTANTGELFF
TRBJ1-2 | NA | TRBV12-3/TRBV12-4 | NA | TGTGCCGGCAGTCCTGGGAGGAACTATGGCTACACCTTC | CAGSPGRNYGYTF
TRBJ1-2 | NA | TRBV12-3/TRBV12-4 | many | TGTGCCAGCAGTTCGGACGGTAACTATGGCTACACCTTC | CASSSDGNYGYTF
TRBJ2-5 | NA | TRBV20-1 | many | TGCAGTGCTAGAGATCAGCTGCGGGGATCGTGGGAGACCCAGTACTTC | CSARDQLRGSWETQYF
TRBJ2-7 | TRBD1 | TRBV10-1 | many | TGCGCCACCCCGGACAGGAACCGCGAGCAGTACTTC | CATPDRNREQYF
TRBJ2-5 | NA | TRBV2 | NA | TGTGCCAGCAGTCTGGACTGGAGGGGAGAGACCCAGTACTTC | CASSLDWRGETQYF
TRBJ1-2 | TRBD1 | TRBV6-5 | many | TGTGCCAGCAGTTCACGACCACGACAGGGCCGGGGCTACACCTTC | CASSSRPRQGRGYTF
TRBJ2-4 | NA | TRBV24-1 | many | TGTGCCACCAGTGATCTAAGACCGTTAGCCAAAAACATTCAGTACTTC | CATSDLRPLAKNIQYF
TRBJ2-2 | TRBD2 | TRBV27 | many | TGTGCCAGCAGTTTATGGGCGGGGGGGAACACCGGGGAGCTGTTTTTT | CASSLWAGGNTGELFF
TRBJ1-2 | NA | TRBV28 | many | TGTGCCAGCAGTGGACCGAGCCCGGACTTACCTAACTATGGCTACACCTTC | CASSGPSPDLPNYGYTF